This TCR beta chain was recovered during a study of shared T cell receptors in the human thymus (dated by TCRdb to 2020 to 2022). At the level of the whole study: The study examined how self-reactive, shared T-cell receptor alpha chains are generated in the human thymus.

Of note for this clone: The clone's antigen remains unknown. No base quality values were provided; no much bigger clone lies one nucleotide off.

Library prep was done by the immunoSEQ multiplex PCR assay. TCRdb took this table from immuneACCESS and kept in-frame rearrangements with V and J called. Such tables lack part of the clones; where checked against another copy, unresolved V genes explain under half of the gap, and the rest is unexplained. The sample table lists 550,000 to 800,000 clones, 80% to 90% of them with a count of one. Together, the top ten hold around 0.01% of the sample. The germline V gene (reference sequence) supplies CDR1 MNHEY and CDR2 SMNVEV. The CDR3 numbers 18 residues from cysteine through phenylalanine. The kept DNA is CDR3 alone, 54 bases in frame from the first base. Ends trimmed: V by 4 bases, J by 0 bases; bases unmatched to a gene: 8. The sample was also linked to a second study, of human thymus T cells. The second paper further reports: Donors were immunologically healthy infants undergoing open corrective cardiac surgery for congenital heart defects in Finland. Thymus tissue was collected as surgical resects that were removed during corrective cardiac surgery. Biased V and J gene segment usage appeared to be present in both thymic and peripheral blood repertoires. The related research found that thymic TCR repertoires overlapped highly between unrelated individuals. TCR alpha and beta repertoires from roughly 8 infant thymus samples and four related peripheral blood samples were characterized in the study. The cohort included more than 5 male and a couple of female infants, with donor ages spanning 7 to 244 days. Thymocytes were freed from the tissue by mechanical means and kept at -70 degrees C as pellets of roughly 9-30 million cells. A QIAsymphony instrument was used to extract genomic DNA from the frozen cell pellets. The immunoSEQ multiplex PCR assay was used to amplify the TCRB and TCRAD loci from a standardized quantity of quality-controlled genomic DNA. The amplicons spanned the V(D)J region and were long enough to cover the CDR3 and allow V and J genes to be identified. The amplicons were sequenced on an Illumina platform via the commercial immunoSEQ service. Primer bias and sequencing errors were corrected as previously described, and TCRAD and TCRB definitions were based on the IMGT database. immunoSEQ Analyzer 3.0 and VDJTools were used for repertoire analysis, which covered basic statistics, V/J segment usage, diversity estimates, rarefaction and pairwise overlap. Chao1, ChaoE, Efron-Thisted, Shannon and inverse Simpson indices were used to estimate diversity, which was also estimated on datasets down-sampled to the smallest sample. For repertoire overlap, CDR3 nucleotide sequence, V gene and J gene had to match strictly, and clustering was done by Jaccard-based multidimensional scaling. On average, thymus samples yielded roughly 800,000 unique TCRB clonotypes, whereas blood samples yielded about 84,000.

The sequenced material came from thymocytes. The TCR was taken from a girl under three years old with a congenital heart defect. Donor details come from another sample of the same person, matched by shared clones. The chain joins TRBV27 to TRBJ2-1; 11 bases in between match TRBD2. The encoded CDR3 is CASSSGLAGGSSYNEQFF. The DNA is as follows: TGTGCCAGCAGTTCTGGACTAGCGGGTGGTAGCTCCTACAATGAGCAGTTCTTC.